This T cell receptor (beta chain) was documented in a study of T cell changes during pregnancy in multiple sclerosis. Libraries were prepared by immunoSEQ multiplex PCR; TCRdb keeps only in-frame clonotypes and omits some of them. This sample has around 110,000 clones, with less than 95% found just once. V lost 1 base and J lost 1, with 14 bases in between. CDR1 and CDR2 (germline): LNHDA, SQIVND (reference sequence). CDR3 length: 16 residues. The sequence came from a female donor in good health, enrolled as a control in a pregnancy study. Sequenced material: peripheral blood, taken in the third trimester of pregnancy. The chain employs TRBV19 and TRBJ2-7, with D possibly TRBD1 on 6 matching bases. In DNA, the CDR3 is TGTGCCAGTAGTATAGTTGGGGGCCCCGGTTCCTACGAGCAGTACTTC. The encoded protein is CASSIVGGPGSYEQYF. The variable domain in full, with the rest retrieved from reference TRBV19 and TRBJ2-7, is DGGITQSPKYLFRKEGQNVTLSCEQNLNHDAMYWYRQDPGQGLRLIYYSQIVNDFQKGDIAEGYSVSREKKESFPLTVTSAQKNPTAFYLCASSIVGGPGSYEQYFGPGTRLTVT.